Below, 15 T cell receptor beta chains from the same sample are listed, as sequenced in a study of shared clonotypes between healthy human individuals (dated by TCRdb to 2018 to 2021). Receptors were amplified or captured by the immunoSEQ multiplex PCR assay. As stored in TCRdb, this immuneACCESS dataset retains in-frame rearrangements with V and J assigned. A fraction of the clones does not appear; measured against another copy, unresolved V genes explain less than half of the discrepancy, and the remainder lacks a known reason. A total of more than 500,000 clones appear in this sample, 85% to 95% of them only once. Approximately 0.11% of the sample belongs to the ten largest clones. CD8 naive samples were obtained by positive selection for CCR7 among CD45RO-negative cells, yielding a CD45RA+CCR7+ population from which TemRA cells were excluded. The sequenced sample consisted of naive CD8+ T cells sorted from blood. The cell subset or site label corresponds to: CD45RA+CCR7+. Receptors originate from a woman under 40 in good health.

The rearrangement joins TRBV29-1 to TRBJ2-1; the D gene is possibly TRBD2 (6 bases). Germline V lookup: CDR1 SQVTM, CDR2 ANQGSEA. This CDR3 region has 14 residues. V shed 4 bases and J shed 6 bases, with 16 bases lying between them. Here the CDR3 DNA reads TGCAGCGTTGTGGGCGGGGTCAAGACCAATGAGCAGTTCTTC. Translated, it gives CSVVGGVKTNEQFF.

The chain combines TRBV20-1 with TRBJ2-3; D not certain. CDR3 length: 11 amino acids. Germline assignment: CDR1 DFQATT and CDR2 SNEGSKA (reference sequence). Trimming left V 5 bases short and J 6 bases short, with 9 bases between. This CDR3 is CSALTDDTQYF. CDR3 DNA: TGCAGTGCTCTAACAGATGATACGCAGTATTTT.

V usage is TRBV13 and J usage is TRBJ2-7; the match to TRBD2 covers 7 bases. The V segment lost 3 bases and the J segment 2 bases; nucleotides outside the gene matches: 7. CDR1 and CDR2 (germline): PRHDT, FYEKMQ (reference sequence). The CDR3 has 15 residues. The CDR3 reads CASSFLSGGTYEQYF. CDR3 DNA: TGTGCCAGCAGCTTTCTTTCGGGAGGAACCTACGAGCAGTACTTC.

This chain links TRBV15 with TRBJ1-4; TRBD1 might be the D (6 bases). CDR3 length equals 21 residues. Germline-derived CDR1 and CDR2 are LNHNV and YYDKDF (reference sequence). Trimming took off 2 bases at V and 3 bases at J, with 28 bases between the two ends. CDR3 sequence reads: CATSRYLDTRQAMVPNEKLFF. The CDR3 DNA is TGTGCCACCAGCAGATACCTAGACACCAGACAGGCCATGGTGCCTAATGAAAAACTGTTTTTT. The full variable domain, rest sourced from reference TRBV15 and TRBJ1-4, is DAMVIQNPRYQVTQFGKPVTLSCSQTLNHNVMYWYQQKSSQAPKLLFHYYDKDFNNEADTPDNFQSRRPNTSFCFLDIRSPGLGDTAMYLCATSRYLDTRQAMVPNEKLFFGSGTQLSVL.

The CDR3 sequence is CASSEATGTSYQETQYF. The CDR3 DNA reads TGTGCCAGCAGTGAAGCGACCGGGACTTCATACCAAGAGACCCAGTACTTC. The rearrangement links TRBV2 to TRBJ2-5, with a possible D match to TRBD2 (6 bases). CDR3 length: 17 residues. The germline gives CDR1 SNHLY, CDR2 FYNNEI. The ends were cut back, 0 bases at V and 0 bases at J, with 14 bases in the middle.

The chain uses TRBV9 and TRBJ2-7; 11 nucleotides agree with TRBD1. The CDR3 loop spans 15 amino acids. V was clipped by 3 bases and J by 3 bases; unmatched bases: 5. Germline V CDR1 and CDR2: SGDLS, YYNGEE. The CDR3 loop reads CASSAWGTGGYEQYF. CDR3 nucleotide sequence: TGTGCCAGCAGCGCCTGGGGGACAGGGGGCTACGAGCAGTACTTC.

The gene calls are TRBV6-5 and TRBJ1-2; 8 bases line up with TRBD1. Trimming took 5 bases from V and 7 from J; bases not matched to a gene: 12. The germline CDR1 and CDR2 sequences are MNHEY and SVGAGI. The CDR3 totals 15 residues. In DNA form, the CDR3 reads TGTGCCAGCAGTCCCGGGACAGGTGGTTTGTCTGGCTACACCTTC. Protein product: CASSPGTGGLSGYTF.

This chain uses TRBV4-1 with TRBJ2-5, with 10 positions matching TRBD2. Per the germline V gene, CDR1 is MGHRA and CDR2 is YSYEKL. Trimming at V came to 0 bases and at J to 4 bases, leaving 5 bases not matched to a gene. This CDR3 region has 16 residues. CDR3 DNA sequence: TGCGCCAGCAGCCAAGAATATGCTAGCGGGAGAGAGACCCAGTACTTC. This codes for CASSQEYASGRETQYF.

This chain joins TRBV10-3 and TRBJ2-3, with D perhaps matching TRBD1 (6 bases). CDR1 and CDR2 (germline): ENHRY, SYGVKD. V lost 4 bases and J lost 0, with 14 bases in between. This CDR3 comprises 16 residues. The CDR3 reads CAISGTGITSTDTQYF. DNA of the CDR3: TGTGCCATCAGTGGTACAGGGATCACTAGCACAGATACGCAGTATTTT.

This chain uses TRBV4-2 with TRBJ2-1; the match to TRBD2 covers 7 bases. The trim removed 0 bases at V and 2 bases at J, leaving 7 bases unmatched. CDR3 size: 17 residues. Germline V lookup: CDR1 LGHNA, CDR2 YNFKEQ. CDR3 region: CASSQDGGSAPYNEQFF. The CDR3 DNA reads TGTGCCAGCAGCCAAGACGGCGGGAGTGCCCCCTACAATGAGCAGTTCTTC.

The chain carries TRBV14 and TRBJ2-7; 11 nucleotides align to TRBD2. Germline lookup yields CDR1 SGHDN and CDR2 FVKESK. The CDR3 runs 16 residues. Trimming cost V 7 bases and J 2 bases; bases outside gene matches: 10. The CDR3 sequence is CASIPKTSGTPYEQYF. CDR3 nucleotides: TGTGCCAGCATCCCAAAGACTAGCGGGACGCCCTACGAGCAGTACTTC.

This rearrangement joins TRBV6-1 to TRBJ2-7; D is tentatively TRBD1 or TRBD2 (6 bases each). Germline V CDR1 and CDR2: MNHNS, SASEGT. The CDR3 has 14 amino acids. V was trimmed by 3 bases and J by 1 base, leaving 10 bases between them. The CDR3 loop reads CASSEGGRSYEQYF. The DNA of the CDR3 is TGTGCCAGCAGTGAGGGGGGCCGTTCCTACGAGCAGTACTTC.

The V gene is TRBV9, the J gene TRBJ2-7, with D tentatively TRBD1 (6 bases). The length of the CDR3 is 14 residues. Trimming stripped 4 bases from V and 2 bases from J, with 13 bases between. CDR1 and CDR2 (germline): SGDLS, YYNGEE. This chain's CDR3 is CASSPTTGAYEQYF. In nucleotides, the CDR3 is TGTGCCAGCAGCCCAACGACAGGCGCCTACGAGCAGTACTTC. Drawing the rest from reference TRBV9 and TRBJ2-7, the complete variable domain is DSGVTQTPKHLITATGQRVTLRCSPRSGDLSVYWYQQSLDQGLQFLIQYYNGEERAKGNILERFSAQQFPDLHSELNLSSLELGDSALYFCASSPTTGAYEQYFGPGTRLTVT.

The chain has TRBV11-1 and TRBJ2-7; weak D call: TRBD1 (5 bases). Trimming pared 3 bases from V and 2 bases from J, leaving 11 bases between. Germline loops: CDR1 SGHAT, CDR2 FQDESV (reference sequence). The CDR3 runs 14 residues. The CDR3 loop reads CASSFDLGAYEQYF. CDR3 coding DNA: TGTGCCAGCAGCTTTGATTTAGGGGCCTACGAGCAGTACTTC.

The gene calls are TRBV10-2 and TRBJ2-7; the D gene is possibly TRBD2 (5 bases). This CDR3 has 14 residues. Per germline, CDR1 WSHSY and CDR2 SAAADI. The V and J ends lost 3 bases and 0 bases respectively, with 9 bases between them. CDR3 loop: CASSDRTSSYEQYF. As DNA, the CDR3 is TGCGCCAGCAGTGATAGGACTTCCTCCTACGAGCAGTACTTC.